The entry that follows covers one T cell receptor (beta chain) sequence. V lost 2 bases to trimming and J lost 1 base; unmatched junction nucleotides: 2. This CDR3 spans 15 amino acids. Germline loops: CDR1 SGHRS, CDR2 YFSETQ. This sample is drawn from a study of blood T cell repertoires in COVID-19. This table comes from immunoSEQ multiplex PCR, and its TCRdb copy is limited to in-frame clones, with some not included. The sample carries around 470,000 clones, 75% to 90% recorded once. The chain joins TRBV5-1 to TRBJ2-2; 7 nucleotides align to TRBD2. Sequenced: peripheral blood. The sequence came from a man younger than 35 with COVID-19, enrolled during active disease. Here the CDR3 reads CASSLERENTGELFF. In nucleotides, the CDR3 is TGCGCCAGCAGCTTAGAGCGGGAGAACACCGGGGAGCTGTTTTTT.